This T cell receptor beta chain was identified during a study of blood T cell repertoires in COVID-19. The overall study: Collection of acute and convalescent COVID-19 samples took place in the United States, Italy and Spain. The cDNA or gDNA used as material had been derived from T cells, B-cell-depleted T cells, or PBMCs.

Followed longitudinally, the Seattle patients had been enrolled during active infection. In the original analysis: Nucleated cell number was recorded as an estimate derived from reference gene primer amplification. Libraries were prepared by immunoSEQ multiplex PCR; TCRdb keeps only in-frame clonotypes and omits some of them. V, J and clone size are taken as reported in that table, and D and trimming were inferred from the DNA itself. Of hundreds of thousands of clones in the sample, around 90% were seen once. Germline V gives CDR1 SGHTA, CDR2 FQGNSA. This CDR3 has 16 amino acids. Trimming took 0 bases from V and 7 from J, leaving 15 bases between them.

The rearrangement uses TRBV7-2 and TRBJ1-4; a weak D match, TRBD1 (6 bases). The clonotype comes from a woman aged 45-65 years with COVID-19, enrolled during active disease. Specimen: peripheral blood. The DNA for the CDR3 is TGTGCCAGCAGCTTAGCGGAAGCAGGGGAAAGTGAAAAACTGTTTTTT. Translated, it gives CASSLAEAGESEKLFF.